This record concerns one T cell receptor beta chain sequence. The study recruited people aged 18 to 89 years across about two dozen US areas. Allocation to cohorts depended on clinical history reported by the participants. Original processing methods: Reference gene primer amplification in the assay estimated nucleated cell counts. The data were produced by immunoSEQ multiplex PCR, yet TCRdb's version contains in-frame clones alone and is incomplete. That table gives V, J and clone size, and the DNA gave D and trimming. The sample holds about 180,000 clones, about 90% seen once. Germline assignment: CDR1 LGHNA and CDR2 YNFKEQ. This CDR3 region has 16 residues. Unmatched junction bases numbered 15, after V lost 4 bases and J lost 7 bases. The data were taken from a study of blood T cell repertoires in COVID-19. Overall study context: From T cells, B-cell-depleted T cells, or PBMCs came the material, which was cDNA or gDNA.

This chain uses TRBV4-2 with TRBJ1-1, with 7 bases identical to TRBD1. The receptor was isolated from a human donor with acute COVID-19. The donor label of this sample is uncertain. Sequencing was done on a sample of PBMCs or T cells enriched from blood (not recorded which). As DNA, the CDR3 is TGTGCCAGCAGCCCCTACATCAGGGGACAGACCGTTGAAGCTTTCTTT. This codes for CASSPYIRGQTVEAFF.